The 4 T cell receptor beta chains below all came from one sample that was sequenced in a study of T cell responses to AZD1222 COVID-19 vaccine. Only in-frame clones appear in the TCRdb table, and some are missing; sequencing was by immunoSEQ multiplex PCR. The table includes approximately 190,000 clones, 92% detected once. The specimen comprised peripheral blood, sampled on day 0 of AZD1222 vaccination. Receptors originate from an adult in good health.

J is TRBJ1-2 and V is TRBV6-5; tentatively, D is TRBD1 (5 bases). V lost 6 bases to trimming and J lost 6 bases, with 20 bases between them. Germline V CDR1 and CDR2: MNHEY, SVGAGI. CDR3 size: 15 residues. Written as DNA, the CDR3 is TGTGCCAGCAGACCCGGGGGGGGACGTGTAGATGGCTACACCTTC. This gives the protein CASRPGGGRVDGYTF.

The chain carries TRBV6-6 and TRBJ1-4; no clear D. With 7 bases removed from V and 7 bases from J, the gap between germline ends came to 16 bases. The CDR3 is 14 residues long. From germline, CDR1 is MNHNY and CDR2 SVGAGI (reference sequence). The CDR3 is CASNGRAPGEKLFF. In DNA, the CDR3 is TGTGCCAGCAACGGCCGGGCACCCGGTGAAAAACTGTTTTTT.

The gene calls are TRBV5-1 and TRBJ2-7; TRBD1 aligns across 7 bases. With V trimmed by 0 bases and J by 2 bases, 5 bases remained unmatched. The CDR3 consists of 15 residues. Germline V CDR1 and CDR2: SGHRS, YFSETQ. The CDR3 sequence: CASSLGGTDPYEQYF. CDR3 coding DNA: TGCGCCAGCAGCTTGGGTGGGACAGATCCCTACGAGCAGTACTTC.

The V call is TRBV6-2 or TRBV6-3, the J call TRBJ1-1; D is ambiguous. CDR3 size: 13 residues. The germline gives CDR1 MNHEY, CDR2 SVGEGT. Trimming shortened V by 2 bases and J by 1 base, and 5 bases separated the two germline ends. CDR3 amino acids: CASSYIRNTEAFF. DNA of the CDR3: TGTGCCAGCAGTTACATCAGGAACACTGAAGCTTTCTTT.